This T cell receptor beta chain derives from a study of post-analysis software for immune sequencing data. Study in general: Some patients lacked subtype; others had relapsing-remitting, secondary progressive or progressive-relapsing disease. Study results and limitations: Elevated frequency relative to controls characterized four to six TRBV segments in patients, TRBV5-6, TRBV5-1 and TRBV20-1 among them.

CDR3 length equals 15 residues. The germline CDR1 and CDR2 sequences are DFQATT and SNEGSKA (reference sequence). The V and J ends lost 3 bases and 1 base respectively, with 16 bases between them. The TCR beta cDNA libraries carried unique molecular identifiers. TCRdb re-called the PCR reads through MiXCR, storing one row per CDR3 protein. The sample has 600,000 to 700,000 distinct CDR3 sequences, over 45% seen once; the top ten hold around 11%. This clonotype was observed a few times. The antigen is not known. Sequenced material: blood. This sequence originates from a girl aged 2-10 years with multiple sclerosis. V is TRBV20-1 and J is TRBJ2-7, with D perhaps being TRBD1 or TRBD2 (5 bases each). This CDR3 reads CSARTIRDPSYEQYF. In DNA form, the CDR3 reads TGCAGTGCTAGGACCATACGGGACCCTTCCTACGAGCAGTACTTC.